The following is a T cell receptor beta chain sequence with its context. This sample is part of a study of OX40 agonist ivuxolimab in advanced cancers. Using immunoSEQ multiplex PCR, the repertoire was profiled, and TCRdb retains in-frame clones only, with some absent. The sample has tens of thousands of clones; over 85% are singletons. This receptor was taken from an adult with an advanced solid tumor such as melanoma, head and neck, liver or kidney cancer. The sample here was CD4+ or CD8+ T cells sorted from blood, taken in a trial of the OX40 agonist ivuxolimab.

The chain's CDR3 is CSAQSGGELFF. The CDR3 region has the DNA TGCAGTGCTCAAAGCGGCGGGGAGCTGTTTTTT. The V call is TRBV20-1, the J call TRBJ2-2, with a tentative D call TRBD2 (5 bases). Germline lookup yields CDR1 DFQATT and CDR2 SNEGSKA (reference sequence). CDR3 length equals 11 residues. Deletions cut 5 bases from V and 7 bases from J, with 8 bases between.